The 24 T cell receptor beta chains below all came from one sample that was sequenced in a study of OX40 agonist ivuxolimab in advanced cancers. TCRdb keeps only in-frame clones here, not all; method: immunoSEQ multiplex PCR. Altogether some 50,000 clones are present, more than 65% being singletons, with the ten largest covering 2.6%. The sequencing here drew on CD4+ or CD8+ T cells sorted from blood, taken in a trial of the OX40 agonist ivuxolimab. The source of these receptors is an adult with an advanced solid tumor such as melanoma, head and neck, liver or kidney cancer.

The chain couples TRBV5-1 to TRBJ1-2; the D gene is possibly TRBD1 (5 bases). In germline, CDR1 is SGHRS, CDR2 YFSETQ. V lost 5 bases and J 3 bases, leaving 14 bases between the germline ends. The CDR3 totals 14 residues. The CDR3, as DNA: TGCGCCAGCAGTGAGGGGCGGGGTGACTATGGCTACACCTTC. Protein sequence: CASSEGRGDYGYTF.

The rearrangement joins TRBV7-9 to TRBJ1-1; 9 nucleotides match TRBD1. The CDR3 sequence is 15 residues long. Germline values: CDR1 SEHNR, CDR2 FQNEAQ (reference sequence). With 6 bases clipped from V and 2 bases from J, the junction kept 7 bases outside the gene matches. The CDR3 here is CASSNRDRANTEAFF. The CDR3 region has the DNA TGTGCCAGCAGTAACCGGGACAGGGCAAACACTGAAGCTTTCTTT.

Details on this clone: Germline is not matched at one junction end, which may reflect a read error. V usage is TRBV6-5 and J usage is TRBJ2-7; possibly TRBD2 for D (5 bases). Per the germline V gene, CDR1 is MNHEY and CDR2 is SVGAGI. The CDR3 is 13 residues long. The CDR3 DNA sequence: TGTGCCATCAGTGGGTCGGAGGTGGGGGAGCAGTACTTC. Protein sequence: CAISGSEVGEQYF.

The chain joins TRBV18 to TRBJ2-7; possible D gene TRBD1, 6 bases. Trimming removed 4 bases from V and 5 bases from J, with 9 bases in between. CDR3 length: 12 residues. Looked up from germline, CDR1 is KGHSH and CDR2 is LQKENI. CDR3 in DNA: TGTGCCAGCTCACGGGACAATCACGAGCAGTACTTC. Translating it yields CASSRDNHEQYF.

With regard to this clone: The junction departs from the called germline gene at one end, perhaps through a read error. This chain connects TRBV5-8 to TRBJ1-2, with a possible D match to TRBD1 (5 bases). Germline-derived CDR1 and CDR2 are SGHTS and YDEGEE. This CDR3 region has 17 residues. CDR3 amino acids: CASSQEAPGSGLYGYTF. The CDR3 DNA reads as TGCGCCAGCAGCCAAGAAGCCCCAGGGAGCGGGCTCTATGGCTACACCTTC. The variable domain in full, with the rest retrieved from reference TRBV5-8 and TRBJ1-2, is EAGVTQSPTHLIKTRGQQATLRCSPISGHTSVYWYQQALGLGLQFLLWYDEGEERNRGNFPPRFSGRQFPNYSSELNVNALELEDSALYLCASSQEAPGSGLYGYTFGSGTRLTVV.

On this clone: Relative to the germline gene, one junction end is altered; a read error may explain this. This chain joins TRBV6-5 and TRBJ1-4, with a weak D call TRBD1 (5 bases). The CDR3 extends over 13 amino acids. Germline V lookup: CDR1 MNHEY, CDR2 SVGAGI. CDR3 coding DNA: TGTGCCGGCAGTTATAGGGGAGATGAAAAACTGTTTTTT. It encodes CAGSYRGDEKLFF.

V is TRBV5-4 and J is TRBJ1-2; D may be TRBD1 (6 bases). The CDR3 extends over 13 amino acids. The germline V gene has CDR1 SGHNT and CDR2 YYREEE (reference sequence). V lost 5 bases to trimming and J lost 7 bases, with 15 bases between them. CDR3 bases: TGTGCCAGCAGATTTTGGGGGGCAATTGGCTACACCTTC. Translating gives CASRFWGAIGYTF.

This clone has just one count. The DNA for the CDR3 is TGTGCCAGCAGCACTAGCGGGAGTTACGAGCAGTACTTC. This sequence encodes CASSTSGSYEQYF. This chain links TRBV6-6 with TRBJ2-7; 11 bases line up with TRBD2. V trimming: 6 bases; J trimming: 4 bases; junction bases outside the gene matches: 2. The CDR3 runs to 13 residues. The V gene's germline CDR1 is MNHNY and CDR2 SVGAGI (reference sequence).

The V gene is TRBV6-5, the J gene TRBJ1-1, with TRBD1 as a possible D gene (6 bases). Trimming cost V 2 bases and J 0 bases, with 10 bases left between them. The germline gives CDR1 MNHEY, CDR2 SVGAGI. The CDR3 contains 15 residues. CDR3 bases: TGTGCCAGCAGTTACCGGGGGGCTTTGAACACTGAAGCTTTCTTT. Translated: CASSYRGALNTEAFF.

This chain connects TRBV7-2 to TRBJ1-6; D is unresolved. Between the trimmed V and J ends, which lost 7 bases and 8 bases, there was a span of 9 bases. The CDR3 runs to 12 residues. In germline, CDR1 is SGHTA, CDR2 FQGNSA. In DNA, the CDR3 is TGTGCCAGCAACCTTAGGGATTCACCCCTCCACTTT. As protein: CASNLRDSPLHF.

This chain links TRBV6-4 with TRBJ2-2; TRBD2 matches at 9 bases. The CDR3 contains 16 residues. CDR1 is MRHNA and CDR2 is SNTAGT in the germline V gene. The ends lost 3 bases at V and 4 bases at J; junction bases unmatched: 6. In DNA form, the CDR3 reads TGTGCCAGCAGTGAAGGGAGCGGGAGGTCCACCGGGGAGCTGTTTTTT. This encodes CASSEGSGRSTGELFF.

In its sample, this clone was seen a few times. The chain joins TRBV18 to TRBJ1-2; no firm D call. The V and J ends lost 6 bases and 4 bases respectively, with 12 bases between them. The CDR3 totals 13 residues. Germline V gene sequence: CDR1 KGHSH, CDR2 LQKENI. CDR3 DNA sequence: TGTGCCAGCTCGCTCGAAGCGCTCTATGGCTACACCTTC. As protein: CASSLEALYGYTF.

The gene calls are TRBV20-1 and TRBJ1-3, with D hard to call. Germline loops: CDR1 DFQATT, CDR2 SNEGSKA (reference sequence). The CDR3 has 11 residues. With 3 bases removed from V and 4 bases from J, the gap between germline ends came to 4 bases. The CDR3 reads CSARQGNTIYF. Written as DNA, the CDR3 is TGCAGTGCTAGGCAGGGAAACACCATATATTTT.

V and J are TRBV14 and TRBJ2-2, with D maybe TRBD2 (5 bases). V dropped 1 base and J dropped 1 base, with 10 bases sitting between them. There are 16 residues in the CDR3. The germline CDR1 and CDR2 sequences are SGHDN and FVKESK. CDR3 region: CASSQVAGRNTGELFF. DNA for the CDR3: TGTGCCAGCAGCCAAGTCGCTGGGAGGAACACCGGGGAGCTGTTTTTT.

The chain recombines TRBV7-2 with TRBJ1-1; D might be TRBD1 (6 bases). V was shortened by 0 bases and J by 1 base, with 12 bases between the two germline ends. The CDR3 extends over 16 amino acids. Germline CDR1 reads SGHTA; CDR2 reads FQGNSA. The CDR3 DNA follows: TGTGCCAGCAGCTTAGCAGGAGGGGGGGCGAACACTGAAGCTTTCTTT. Protein product: CASSLAGGGANTEAFF.

This clone is a singleton in its sample. V gene TRBV7-2 combines with J gene TRBJ2-7; TRBD2 matches at 9 bases. This CDR3 spans 15 amino acids. Germline V gene sequence: CDR1 SGHTA, CDR2 FQGNSA. V was clipped by 5 bases and J by 3 bases; unmatched bases: 8. This chain's CDR3 is CASSPLAGRSYEQYF. CDR3 coding DNA: TGTGCCAGCAGCCCCCTAGCGGGAAGAAGCTACGAGCAGTACTTC. The full variable domain, with the rest looked up from reference TRBV7-2 and TRBJ2-7, is GAGVSQSPSNKVTEKGKDVELRCDPISGHTALYWYRQSLGQGLEFLIYFQGNSAPDKSGLPSDRFSAERTGGSVSTLTIQRTQQEDSAVYLCASSPLAGRSYEQYFGPGTRLTVT.

V gene TRBV7-9 combines with J gene TRBJ1-1; D is perhaps TRBD1 (5 bases). V was cut by 2 bases and J by 11 bases, with 15 bases left in between. Germline V gene lookup returns CDR1 SEHNR and CDR2 FQNEAQ (reference sequence). The CDR3 spans 13 residues. CDR3 in amino acids: CASSLSGTEVAFF. DNA for the CDR3: TGTGCCAGCAGCTTAAGTGGGACCGAGGTGGCTTTCTTT.

This clone appeared a single time. V usage is TRBV6-5 and J usage is TRBJ1-1; 7 bases agree with TRBD1. The CDR3 covers 15 residues. CDR1 MNHEY and CDR2 SVGAGI come from the germline V gene. The J segment lost 4 bases and the V segment lost 7 bases, leaving 12 bases of the junction unmatched. The CDR3 nucleotides read TGTGCCAGCATCACTACAGCAGGGGGGATCACTGAAGCTTTCTTT. Translation: CASITTAGGITEAFF.

V and J are TRBV5-1 and TRBJ2-5, with 7 bases lining up with TRBD1. The J call may be in error: the DNA end matches TRBJ2-7 better. Germline V CDR1 and CDR2: SGHRS, YFSETQ. The CDR3 sequence is 15 residues long. CDR3 residues: CASSLEGAGAYEQYF. As DNA, the CDR3 is TGCGCCAGCAGCTTGGAGGGGGCAGGGGCCTACGAGCAGTACTTC.

This clone was counted a single time. V usage is TRBV6-1 and J usage is TRBJ1-2; 9 bases agree with TRBD1. Germline V gives CDR1 MNHNS, CDR2 SASEGT. V shed 9 bases, J shed 8 bases, and the junction held 16 bases outside the gene matches. This CDR3 has 15 amino acids. CDR3 DNA: TGTGCCAGTACTCCCACCACAGGGGGCGCAATCGGCTACACCTTC. Encoded protein: CASTPTTGGAIGYTF.

V is TRBV6-5 and J is TRBJ2-2; D is uncertain. Germline-derived CDR1 and CDR2 are MNHEY and SVGAGI. V lost 7 bases and J 7 bases, leaving 16 bases between the germline ends. The CDR3 loop spans 14 amino acids. CDR3 protein: CASTVDPSGGELFF. In nucleotides, the CDR3 is TGTGCCAGCACCGTAGATCCCTCTGGCGGGGAGCTGTTTTTT.

The chain combines TRBV4-1 with TRBJ2-3, with TRBD1 as a possible D gene (6 bases). Trimming removed 5 bases at V and 2 bases at J, with 14 bases between. The CDR3 contains 15 residues. The germline V gene encodes CDR1 MGHRA and CDR2 YSYEKL. CDR3 sequence (DNA): TGCGCCAGCAGCGGGGGCCGGGGCATCACAGATACGCAGTATTTT. Protein: CASSGGRGITDTQYF.

V and J are TRBV7-2 and TRBJ2-5; D not certain. Germline values: CDR1 SGHTA, CDR2 FQGNSA. The germline V and J ends were trimmed by 2 bases and 4 bases, with 11 bases remaining between them. There are 14 residues in the CDR3. The chain's CDR3 is CASSLLGPRETQYF. CDR3 coding DNA: TGTGCCAGCAGCTTATTGGGCCCTAGAGAGACCCAGTACTTC.

As for this clone: At one end, the junction sequence differs from germline, possibly due to a read error. The CDR3 reads CASIQKRSGFPNTGELFF. Written as DNA, the CDR3 is TGCGCCAGCATTCAAAAAAGGTCCGGTTTCCCGAACACCGGGGAGCTGTTTTTT. V and J are TRBV23-1 and TRBJ2-2, with D hard to call. TRBV23-1 is an ORF; its function is uncertain. This CDR3 contains 18 residues.